This T cell receptor (beta chain) appears in the sequencing data of a study of OX40 agonist ivuxolimab in advanced cancers. Turning to the overall study: Ivuxolimab was an agonistic, fully human IgG2 monoclonal antibody directed against OX40 (CD134), a costimulatory receptor. Intravenous ivuxolimab was administered to patients every 2 weeks at six dose levels: 0.01, 0.1, 0.3, 1.5, 3 and 10 mg/kg. Of the 50 or so patients in dose escalation, about 20 had hepatocellular carcinoma, some 15 had melanoma, 9 had renal cell carcinoma and 9 had head and neck cancer. A male proportion of around 80% and a mean age of approximately 58 years, ranging from 23 to 79, were recorded for the dose-escalation cohort. Prior anti-PD-1, anti-PD-L1 or anti-CTLA-4 therapy was permitted, and checkpoint inhibitors had been received by roughly 40% of dose-escalation patients. Partial responses occurred in three dose-escalation patients, of whom one had hepatocellular carcinoma and two had cutaneous melanoma. The purpose of peripheral TCRbeta sequencing was to test whether ivuxolimab changed TCR sequence diversity and led to clonal T-cell expansion. The paper covers the monotherapy dose-escalation part of the phase I ivuxolimab trial, which included N ≈ 50 patients. Broader findings and caveats from the paper: After ivuxolimab, expanded clones were on average more numerous among CD8+ T cells than among CD4+ T cells. Which antigens the clonally expanded peripheral T cells were specific for was not determined. In the 0.1-3.0 mg/kg groups, partial responders had among the lowest normalized peripheral clonal expansion, particularly in CD8+ T cells. At doses of 0.1 to 3.0 mg/kg, clonal expansion of both CD4+ and CD8+ T cells in blood was seen between baseline and week 6. Low levels of normalized T-cell clonal expansion were also seen in some patients who did not respond.

Patients with a history of autoimmune disease or receiving systemic immunosuppression were excluded from the trial. In every dose cohort, peripheral blood was drawn for TCR sequencing at baseline, cycle 4 day 1, and cycle 7 day 1. The samples were taken from a phase I, first-in-human, multicenter, open-label dose-escalation trial of ivuxolimab. The trial enrolled adults with locally advanced or metastatic head and neck squamous cell, hepatocellular, melanoma or renal cell carcinoma. Before TCR sequencing, CD4+ T cells and CD8+ T cells from peripheral blood were sorted into separate populations. For sequencing of the TCRbeta CDR3 region, genomic DNA was extracted from the sorted cells. The immunoSEQ Assay was used for sequencing of TCRbeta CDR3 regions. The source is immuneACCESS, and TCRdb retained only in-frame sequences with V and J called. Part of the clones is not carried over; for the studies checked, unresolved V genes explain less than half of this, and the remainder is unexplained. For this sample the table gives around 66,000 clones, of which about 85% were detected only once. The ten largest clonotypes hold over 4% of the sample.

From its cysteine to its phenylalanine, the CDR3 spans 13 amino acids. Only the CDR3 portion is preserved as DNA: 39 bases, with reading frame beginning at the first base. CDR1 is given as MDHEN and CDR2 as SYDVKM, both from the germline V gene. At the junction V is shortened by 7 bases and J by 6 bases, with 13 bases in between. A remark on this clone: The target of this receptor is not known. The sample holds no much larger clone one base away, and base qualities are not on file.

The V and J segments used are TRBV28 and TRBJ1-5; the D gene is unclear. This TCR came from an adult with an advanced solid tumor such as melanoma, head and neck, liver or kidney cancer. Sequenced here: CD4+ or CD8+ T cells sorted from blood, sampled in a trial of the OX40 agonist ivuxolimab. The nucleotides are TGTGCCAGCACTTCCAGGCCGGTTCAGCCCCAGCATTTT. This codes for CASTSRPVQPQHF.